A selection of T cell receptor beta chains follows, all from one sample in a study of blood T cell repertoires in COVID-19. TCRdb keeps only in-frame clones here, not all; method: immunoSEQ multiplex PCR. Among approximately 93,000 clones, around 88% were seen once, and the ten largest hold approximately 0.5%. Input material: peripheral blood. These receptors originate from a man aged 55 to 70 with acute or convalescent COVID-19. Each CDR3 is given with its conserved first and last residue. The D gene is left open where the match is weak. The size entry is marked missing in some rows and otherwise reads once, few, many or a size class.

J | D | size | V | DNA | CDR3
TRBJ1-1 | - | few | TRBV18 | TGTGCCAGCTCACCACCGGCGACAAGATCCAGCACTGAAGCTTTCTTT | CASSPPATRSSTEAFF
TRBJ2-5 | TRBD1 | - | TRBV6-1 | TGTGCCAGCACCTCACCCGACAGGGATGAGACCCAGTACTTC | CASTSPDRDETQYF
TRBJ2-7 | TRBD2 | - | TRBV9 | TGTGCCAGCAGCACAAGCGGGACTGCCTACGAGCAGTACTTC | CASSTSGTAYEQYF
TRBJ1-5 | - | - | TRBV6-5 | TGTGCCAGCAGTTACTCGGGGAGGAATCAGCCCCAGCATTTT | CASSYSGRNQPQHF
TRBJ2-7 | - | - | TRBV2 | TGTGCCAGCAGTGCATTCTACGAGCAGTACTTC | CASSAFYEQYF
TRBJ2-3 | TRBD2 | - | TRBV5-1 | TGCGCCAGCAGCCATGGACTAGCGGGAGGGCCGTCAGATACGCAGTATTTT | CASSHGLAGGPSDTQYF
TRBJ1-1 | - | - | TRBV30 | TGTGCCTGGAGTGCCTATTCCGCGCTGGGGGGGGACGATGAAGCTTTCTTT | CAWSAYSALGGDDEAFF
TRBJ1-1 | - | few | TRBV27 | TGTGCCAGCAGTTTAGCAGGGGAAGCTGAAGCTTTCTTT | CASSLAGEAEAFF
TRBJ2-1 | TRBD2 | once | TRBV30 | TGTGCCTGGGGCGGGAGGAGCTCCTACAATGAGCAGTTCTTC | CAWGGRSSYNEQFF
TRBJ2-7 | - | - | TRBV7-8 | TGTGCCAGCAGCCCTACCGCCTACGAGCAGTACTTC | CASSPTAYEQYF
TRBJ1-6 | TRBD1 | few | TRBV7-6 | TGTGCCAGCAGCCAACAGGGGAGGAATTCACCCCTCCACTTT | CASSQQGRNSPLHF
TRBJ2-3 | TRBD2 | - | TRBV5-1 | TGCGCCAGCAGCTTGGCTAGCGGGGGCACAGATACGCAGTATTTT | CASSLASGGTDTQYF
TRBJ1-5 | - | - | TRBV10-3 | TGTGCCATCAGTATGGGGGGGAGTGGGAATCAGCCCCAGCATTTT | CAISMGGSGNQPQHF
TRBJ1-1 | - | - | TRBV4-2 | TGTGCCAGCAGCCAAGGGTCCAGGGAATTCGCTGAAGCTTTCTTT | CASSQGSREFAEAFF